This T cell receptor (beta chain) originates from a study of graft-versus-host responses after intestinal transplantation. Study-wide results and limits: Some GvH clones appeared in ileal mucosa or blood before recipient bone marrow.

CDR3 length: 18 residues. Unmatched junction bases numbered 15, after V lost 2 bases and J lost 4 bases. CDR1 and CDR2 (germline): MNHNS, SASEGT. In regard to this clone: Its target is unknown.

Assay: immunoSEQ multiplex PCR; the TCRdb copy retains only in-frame clones and omits some. The sample contains tens of thousands of clones, approximately 92% of which appear only once. The receptor was isolated from a human donor who received an intestinal transplant. The sample was unstimulated CD8+ T cells sorted from spleen or lymph node cells, taken before intestinal transplant. The chain has TRBV6-1 and TRBJ1-2; 8 nucleotides match TRBD1. CDR3 DNA sequence: TGTGCCAGCAGTGAACATGTTTCAGGGGGCGATCTCCTCTATGGCTACACCTTC. The encoded protein is CASSEHVSGGDLLYGYTF.